This T cell receptor (beta chain) was identified during a study of blood T cell repertoires in COVID-19 (dated by TCRdb to about 2020). The study in broad terms: Samples from collaborators originated in the United States, Italy and Spain and spanned both the acute and convalescent phases of COVID-19. The dataset comprised deeply sampled blood TCRbeta repertoires from subjects exposed to, actively infected with, or recovered from COVID-19. Samples came from the ongoing ImmuneRACE study (first 160 participants) plus 1,254 subjects from 6 global collaborators. The repertoires were made available in a free public database intended to serve as a resource for research on the immune response to SARS-CoV-2. HLA class I and class II types, where available, came from metadata supplied by the sample provider rather than from assay-based typing. Nearly every sample came with metadata listing a de-identified subject ID, COVID-19 status, age in years and sex. The prospective study material was composed of cDNA or gDNA derived from T cells, B-cell-depleted T cells, or PBMCs.

Enrolling through a virtual design, the prospective study's participants ranged in age from roughly 18 to 90 years and lived across roughly 23 United States geographic areas. Cohort assignment in the prospective study relied on participant-reported clinical history from a screening survey and a study questionnaire. ImmuneRACE Cohort 3 recovered participants were defined by two consecutive negative NP/OP PCR tests, healthcare professional clearance, or symptom resolution. In the prospective study, mobile phlebotomists collected whole blood, serum and a nasopharyngeal or oropharyngeal swab from each participant. Participants in the prospective study had the option to provide additional blood draws and questionnaires over an approximately two-month period. Before DNA extraction, blood samples from the prospective study were shipped at room temperature or frozen. The germline V gene encodes CDR1 MDHEN and CDR2 SYDVKM. Trimming at the junction amounts to 3 bases on V and 0 bases on J, and the germline ends lie 8 bases apart. From the cysteine through the phenylalanine, the CDR3 covers 14 amino acids. Only the CDR3 region is kept as DNA, spanning 42 bases read in frame from base 1.

A word on this clone: Its antigen is still unknown. No base qualities exist here, and no much larger clone lies one base off it.

Points the paper makes about the study in general: The amount of clinical and demographic metadata varied by source and participant and was provided uncurated.

The immunoSEQ Assay, a bias-controlled multiplex PCR, was used to amplify TCRbeta CDR3 regions from genomic DNA. The authors' pipeline ran thus. Within the assay, amplification of reference gene primers was used to estimate how many nucleated cells each sample contained. To quantify the absolute abundance of each unique TCRbeta CDR3 rearrangement, sequence reads were collapsed and filtered. For each sample, productive Simpson clonality was calculated by taking the square root of Simpson's diversity index across productive rearrangements. Not all clones reach the TCRdb copy of this immuneACCESS table, which keeps in-frame sequences only. Checked studies attribute under half of the gap to unresolved V genes and leave the rest unexplained. V, J and clone size are taken as reported in that table, and D and trimming were inferred from the DNA itself. For this sample there are about 370,000 clones; roughly nine tenths appear just once. The ten most abundant clones make up roughly 1% of the sample.

The chain uses TRBV28 and TRBJ1-1; no confident D gene assignment can be made. The origin of this receptor is a man younger than 35 who had recovered from COVID-19. The material sequenced was PBMCs or T cells enriched from blood (not recorded which). Here is the DNA: TGTGCCAGCAGTTTTCAGAACATGAACACTGAAGCTTTCTTT. Its protein product is CASSFQNMNTEAFF. The CDR3 plus the reference TRBV28 and TRBJ1-1 genes for the other parts give the full variable domain: DVKVTQSSRYLVKRTGEKVFLECVQDMDHENMFWYRQDPGLGLRLIYFSYDVKMKEKGDIPEGYSVSREKKERFSLILESASTNQTSMYLCASSFQNMNTEAFFGQGTRLTVV.